The clone carrying this TCR beta chain was recorded at least ten times. Antigen: not known. The CDR3 runs 11 residues. V gave up 2 bases and J gave up 7 bases, with 8 bases separating them. Germline V gives CDR1 GTSNPN, CDR2 SVGIG (reference sequence). The data were taken from a study of Graves' ophthalmopathy and Graves' hyperthyroidism. Study-wide findings and caveats: A model of 13 signatures distinguished ophthalmopathy from stable hyperthyroidism at around 91% sensitivity and roughly 81% specificity.

Amplified TCR beta CDR3 regions were obtained using RNA transcripts as template. Following a first-round RT-PCR that used HTBI primers, a second-round multiplex PCR was carried out. TCRdb independently ran MiXCR on the multiplex PCR reads; one entry per CDR3 protein. Counted here are fewer than 600,000 distinct CDR3 sequences, around 14% occurring once; the ten biggest clones make up 9.5% to 10%. Sequencing input: blood. This clonotype was sampled from a woman younger than 45 with Graves' ophthalmopathy. This chain joins TRBV30 and TRBJ1-2; no firm D call. The CDR3 protein is CAWSQPSGYTF. CDR3 DNA: TGTGCCTGGAGTCAACCCTCTGGCTACACCTTC.